The rows below give T cell receptor beta chains drawn from one sample of a study of T-cell reconstitution after alpha-beta-depleted transplantation in children. TCRdb itself ran the PCR reads through MiXCR, one entry per CDR3 protein. The sample holds hundreds of thousands of distinct CDR3 sequences, over 10% seen once. The sample consisted of PBMCs, taken before TCRalphabeta/CD19-depleted stem cell transplant. The receptors shown here come from a girl aged 2 to 9 with congenital amegakaryocytic thrombocytopenia, due to receive a stem cell transplant. CDR3s include the opening cysteine and the closing phenylalanine or tryptophan. A D gene is named only where the DNA matches it firmly. The size entry is marked missing in some rows and otherwise reads once, few, many or a size class.

TRBJ2-6	-	TRBV29-1	many	CSVESTDRSGANVLTF	TGCAGCGTTGAAAGCACAGACAGATCTGGGGCCAACGTCCTGACTTTC
TRBJ2-3	TRBD1	TRBV18	-	CASGPPDRGADTQYF	TGTGCCAGCGGACCACCGGACAGGGGTGCAGATACGCAGTATTTT
TRBJ2-1	-	TRBV5-1	many	CASSLSLVLDEQFF	TGCGCCAGCAGCTTGTCGCTAGTGTTGGATGAGCAGTTCTTC
TRBJ2-5	-	TRBV20-1	many	CSAERQAREETQYF	TGCAGTGCCGAACGTCAGGCTCGTGAAGAGACCCAGTACTTC
TRBJ2-3	TRBD1	TRBV7-7	-	CASSLGTGGLADTQYF	TGTGCCAGCAGCCTCGGGACAGGGGGGTTGGCAGATACGCAGTATTTT
TRBJ1-6	-	TRBV7-3	-	CASSLTESSPLHF	TGTGCCAGCAGCTTAACCGAAAGTTCACCCCTCCACTTT
TRBJ2-1	-	TRBV7-8	many	CASSSRDWINEQFF	TGTGCCAGCAGCTCTAGGGACTGGATCAATGAGCAGTTCTTC
TRBJ1-1	TRBD1	TRBV6-1	many	CASKTGGRGTEAFF	TGTGCCAGCAAGACAGGGGGCCGGGGCACTGAAGCTTTCTTT
TRBJ1-3	TRBD1	TRBV29-1	many	CSVFDRAGNTIYF	TGCAGCGTCTTCGACAGGGCTGGAAACACCATATATTTT
TRBJ1-1	TRBD1	TRBV11-1	-	CARSFYRGSGFGRTEAFF	TGTGCCAGAAGCTTCTACAGGGGAAGTGGTTTTGGGCGGACTGAAGCTTTCTTT
TRBJ2-2	TRBD1	TRBV5-5	few	CASSLSSVGQGVTGELFF	TGTGCCAGCAGCTTGAGTTCGGTCGGACAGGGGGTCACCGGGGAGCTGTTTTTT
TRBJ1-1	-	TRBV29-1	many	CSVEVDFLNTEAFF	TGCAGCGTTGAAGTTGACTTCCTGAACACTGAAGCTTTCTTT
TRBJ2-2	TRBD1	TRBV20-1	many	CSARDLGTVRTGELFF	TGCAGTGCTAGAGATCTCGGGACAGTTAGAACCGGGGAGCTGTTTTTT
TRBJ2-1	-	TRBV20-1	many	CSAPRYNEQFF	TGCAGTGCCCCCCGCTACAATGAGCAGTTCTTC
TRBJ1-6	-	TRBV10-3	few	CAISMSGTYNSPLHF	TGTGCCATCAGCATGAGTGGAACCTATAATTCACCCCTCCACTTT
TRBJ2-7	-	TRBV18	few	CASSPLGPKEEQYF	TGTGCCAGCTCACCACTGGGACCTAAGGAGGAGCAGTACTTC
TRBJ2-5	-	TRBV20-1	-	CSARVGTGKQETQYF	TGCAGTGCTAGAGTTGGGACGGGGAAACAAGAGACCCAGTACTTC
TRBJ2-3	TRBD2	TRBV20-1	few	CSARAQREVSTDTQYF	TGCAGTGCTAGAGCTCAGCGGGAGGTTTCGACAGATACGCAGTATTTT
TRBJ2-7	-	TRBV12-3/TRBV12-4	many	CASSLAGGHYEQYF	TGTGCCAGCAGTTTAGCTGGGGGACACTACGAGCAGTACTTC
TRBJ2-1	-	TRBV5-1	few	CASSLEGSLYEQFF	TGCGCCAGCAGCTTGGAAGGAAGTTTATATGAGCAGTTCTTC
TRBJ2-1	-	TRBV7-2	many	CASSFIGRNEQFF	TGTGCCAGCAGCTTCATTGGCCGCAATGAGCAGTTCTTC
TRBJ1-2	-	TRBV30	many	CAWSVSDNYGYTF	TGTGCCTGGAGCGTCAGCGATAACTATGGCTACACCTTC
TRBJ1-1	-	TRBV12-5	many	CASGSQGRYTEAFF	TGTGCTAGTGGGTCCCAGGGGCGATACACTGAAGCTTTCTTT
TRBJ2-1	-	TRBV25-1	many	CASSGTGTYNEQFF	TGTGCCAGCAGTGGAACAGGGACCTACAATGAGCAGTTCTTC
TRBJ1-2	-	TRBV4-1	many	CASSQRVSYAYTF	TGCGCCAGCAGCCAAAGGGTGTCCTATGCCTACACCTTC
TRBJ1-1	-	TRBV19	few	CASSIDRGLNTEAFF	TGTGCCAGTAGTATAGACCGCGGATTGAACACTGAAGCTTTCTTT
TRBJ2-7	-	TRBV28	many	CASSLSLSSYEQYF	TGTGCCAGCAGTTTAAGTCTCAGTTCCTACGAGCAGTACTTC
TRBJ2-3	-	TRBV7-9	many	CASTDTQYF	TGTGCCAGCACAGATACGCAGTATTTT
TRBJ1-4	-	TRBV7-6	once	CASSLGGGEREKLFF	TGTGCCAGCAGCTTAGGGGGAGGGGAACGTGAAAAACTGTTTTTT
TRBJ2-3	TRBD2	TRBV29-1	-	CSVDMREPPSQYF	TGCAGCGTTGATATGCGGGAGCCCCCTTCGCAGTATTTT
TRBJ1-5	-	TRBV5-5	many	CASSWDMSQPQHF	TGTGCCAGCAGCTGGGACATGAGTCAGCCCCAGCATTTT
TRBJ2-7	-	TRBV12-3/TRBV12-4	many	CASSFFTPYEQYF	TGTGCCAGCAGTTTTTTTACTCCCTACGAGCAGTACTTC
TRBJ2-3	-	TRBV5-1	-	CASSLAGRKTDTQYF	TGCGCCAGCAGCTTGGCGGGGAGGAAAACAGATACGCAGTATTTT
TRBJ2-3	-	TRBV28	-	CASRQTSLVSTDTQYF	TGTGCCAGCAGGCAAACTAGCCTCGTAAGCACAGATACGCAGTATTTT
TRBJ2-1	-	TRBV27	many	CASMGAVHNEQFF	TGTGCCAGCATGGGGGCAGTACACAATGAGCAGTTCTTC
TRBJ2-3	TRBD2	TRBV6-2/TRBV6-3	many	CASSYMGLATDTQYF	TGTGCCAGCAGTTACATGGGACTAGCAACAGATACGCAGTATTTT
TRBJ2-5	-	TRBV20-1	many	CSASPWTDRPETQYF	TGCAGTGCTAGTCCTTGGACAGACAGACCAGAGACCCAGTACTTC
TRBJ2-5	-	TRBV15	few	CATTNPGGWETQYF	TGTGCCACCACCAATCCTGGGGGTTGGGAGACCCAGTACTTC
TRBJ2-7	-	TRBV27	many	CASSPLGLLHYEQYF	TGTGCCAGCAGTCCTCTGGGACTTCTCCACTACGAGCAGTACTTC
TRBJ1-4	-	TRBV5-1	many	CASSFMGAEKLFF	TGCGCCAGCAGCTTCATGGGCGCAGAAAAACTGTTTTTT
TRBJ2-2	-	TRBV7-8	-	CASSRVENTGELFF	TGTGCCAGCAGCCGGGTAGAAAACACCGGGGAGCTGTTTTTT
TRBJ2-1	-	TRBV9	-	CASSGTDCNEQFF	TGTGCCAGCAGCGGGACAGACTGCAATGAGCAGTTCTTC
TRBJ2-1	TRBD2	TRBV29-1	many	CSVDLAASQQFF	TGCAGCGTTGACCTAGCGGCCTCCCAGCAGTTCTTC
TRBJ2-5	-	TRBV16	few	CASSQGKAETQYF	TGTGCCAGCAGCCAAGGAAAGGCGGAGACCCAGTACTTC
TRBJ2-2	-	TRBV7-9	many	CASSLAGLDGELFF	TGTGCCAGCAGCTTAGCCGGGTTGGACGGGGAGCTGTTTTTT